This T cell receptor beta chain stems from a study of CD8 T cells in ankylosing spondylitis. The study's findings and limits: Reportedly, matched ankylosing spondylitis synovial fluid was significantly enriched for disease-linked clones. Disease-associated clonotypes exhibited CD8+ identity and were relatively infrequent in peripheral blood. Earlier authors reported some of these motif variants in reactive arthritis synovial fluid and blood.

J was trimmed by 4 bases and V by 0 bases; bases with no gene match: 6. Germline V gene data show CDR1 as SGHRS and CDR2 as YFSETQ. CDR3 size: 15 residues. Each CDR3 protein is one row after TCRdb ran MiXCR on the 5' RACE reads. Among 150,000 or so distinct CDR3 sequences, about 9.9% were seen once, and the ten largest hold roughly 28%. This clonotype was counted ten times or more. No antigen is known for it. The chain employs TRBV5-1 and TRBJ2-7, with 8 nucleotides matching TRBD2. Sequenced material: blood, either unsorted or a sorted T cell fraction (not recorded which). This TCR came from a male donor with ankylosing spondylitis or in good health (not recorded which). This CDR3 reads CASSLEGGRIYEQYF. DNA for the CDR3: TGCGCCAGCAGCTTGGAAGGCGGGAGGATATACGAGCAGTACTTC. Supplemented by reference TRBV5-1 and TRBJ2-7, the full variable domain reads KAGVTQTPRYLIKTRGQQVTLSCSPISGHRSVSWYQQTPGQGLQFLFEYFSETQRNKGNFPGRFSGRQFSNSRSEMNVSTLELGDSALYLCASSLEGGRIYEQYFGPGTRLTVT.